This TCR beta chain is from a study of identical twins. This clonotype was observed a handful of times. The CDR3 sequence is 16 residues long. V was pared by 1 base and J by 10 bases, with 17 bases between. TCRdb re-analysed the 5' RACE reads in MiXCR, keeping a single row per CDR3 protein. The sample yields 200,000 to 250,000 distinct CDR3 sequences, 5.5% to 7.5% seen once. This same sample was also part of a study on T cells expressing NK-cell markers. Turning to that study: Repertoires of TCR beta were obtained from T cells sorted as CD3+CD56+NKG2C+, CD3+CD56+NKG2C- and CD3+CD56-NKG2C+.

This rearrangement joins TRBV12-3 or TRBV12-4 to TRBJ1-6; a possible D gene is TRBD1 (6 bases). The sequenced sample was CD8+ T cells sorted from blood. The source is a woman younger than 30 in good health. CDR3 residues: CASSLGLAGARSPLHF. DNA of the CDR3: TGTGCCAGCAGTTTAGGGTTGGCGGGGGCGCGATCACCCCTCCACTTT.